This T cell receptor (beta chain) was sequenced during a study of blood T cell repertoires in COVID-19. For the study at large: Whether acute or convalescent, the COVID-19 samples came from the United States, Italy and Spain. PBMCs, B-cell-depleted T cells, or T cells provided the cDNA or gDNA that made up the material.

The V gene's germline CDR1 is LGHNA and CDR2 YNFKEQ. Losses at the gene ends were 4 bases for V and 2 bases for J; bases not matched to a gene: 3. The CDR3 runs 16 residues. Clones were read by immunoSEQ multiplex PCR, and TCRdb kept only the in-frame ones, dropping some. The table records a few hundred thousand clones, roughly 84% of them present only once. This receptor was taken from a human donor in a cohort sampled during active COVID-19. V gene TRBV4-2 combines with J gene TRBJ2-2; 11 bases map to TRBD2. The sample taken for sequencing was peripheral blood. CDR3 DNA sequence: TGTGCCAGCAGCCTCGGGACTAGCGGCAACACCGGGGAGCTGTTTTTT. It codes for CASSLGTSGNTGELFF.